This TCR beta chain was captured by sequencing in a study of technical replicates of blood from a handful of donors. The assay was immunoSEQ multiplex PCR, and TCRdb's table has in-frame clones only and misses some. The table records 55,000 to 75,000 clones, around 92% of them present only once. After removal of 4 bases from V and 6 bases from J, the junction contained 5 bases not matched to a gene. The germline V gene encodes CDR1 MNHEY and CDR2 SVGAGI. The CDR3 consists of 14 residues. The rearrangement joins TRBV6-5 to TRBJ2-4; 8 bases are a match to TRBD2. Sequencing was performed on T cells isolated from PBMCs. The sequence came from a human donor in good health. The CDR3 sequence: CASSSETSANIQYF. The CDR3 DNA sequence: TGTGCCAGCAGTTCCGAGACTAGCGCAAACATTCAGTACTTC.